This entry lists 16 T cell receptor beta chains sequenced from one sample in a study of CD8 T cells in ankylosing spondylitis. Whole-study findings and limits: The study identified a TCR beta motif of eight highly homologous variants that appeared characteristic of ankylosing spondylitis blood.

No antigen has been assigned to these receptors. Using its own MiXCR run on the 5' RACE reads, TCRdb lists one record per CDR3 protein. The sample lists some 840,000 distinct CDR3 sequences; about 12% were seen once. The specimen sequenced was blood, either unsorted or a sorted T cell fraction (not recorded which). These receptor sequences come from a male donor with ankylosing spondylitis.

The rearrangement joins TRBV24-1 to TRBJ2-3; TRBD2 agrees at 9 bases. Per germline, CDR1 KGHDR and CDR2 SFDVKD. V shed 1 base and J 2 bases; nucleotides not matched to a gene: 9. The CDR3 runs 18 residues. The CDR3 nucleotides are TGTGCCACCAGTGATTTCGAGGGCTCTAGCGGGACCACAGATACGCAGTATTTT. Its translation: CATSDFEGSSGTTDTQYF.

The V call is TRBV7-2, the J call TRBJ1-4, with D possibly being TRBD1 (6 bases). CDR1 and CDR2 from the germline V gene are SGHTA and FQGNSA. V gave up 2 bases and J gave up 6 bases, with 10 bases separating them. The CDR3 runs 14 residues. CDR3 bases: TGTGCCAGCAGCTTAACGGGGGCCTATGAAAAACTGTTTTTT. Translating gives CASSLTGAYEKLFF. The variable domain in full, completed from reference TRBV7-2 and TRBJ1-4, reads GAGVSQSPSNKVTEKGKDVELRCDPISGHTALYWYRQSLGQGLEFLIYFQGNSAPDKSGLPSDRFSAERTGGSVSTLTIQRTQQEDSAVYLCASSLTGAYEKLFFGSGTQLSVL.

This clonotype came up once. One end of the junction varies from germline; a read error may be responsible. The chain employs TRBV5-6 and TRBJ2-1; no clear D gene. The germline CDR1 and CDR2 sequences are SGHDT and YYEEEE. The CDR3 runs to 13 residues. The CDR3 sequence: CAISSGPNNEQFF. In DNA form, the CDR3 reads TGTGCCATCAGCTCCGGACCCAACAATGAGCAGTTCTTC.

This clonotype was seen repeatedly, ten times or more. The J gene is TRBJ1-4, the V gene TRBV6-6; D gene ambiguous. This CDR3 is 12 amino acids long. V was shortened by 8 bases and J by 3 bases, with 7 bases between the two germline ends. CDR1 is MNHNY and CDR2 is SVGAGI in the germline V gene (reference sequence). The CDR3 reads CASGRANEKLFF. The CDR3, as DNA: TGTGCCAGCGGTAGGGCTAATGAAAAACTGTTTTTT.

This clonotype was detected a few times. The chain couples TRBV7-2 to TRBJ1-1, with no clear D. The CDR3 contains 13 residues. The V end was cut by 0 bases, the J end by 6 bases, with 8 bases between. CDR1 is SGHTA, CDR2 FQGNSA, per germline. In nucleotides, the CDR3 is TGTGCCAGCAGCTTAGCGTCAAGGTCTGAAGCTTTCTTT. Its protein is CASSLASRSEAFF.

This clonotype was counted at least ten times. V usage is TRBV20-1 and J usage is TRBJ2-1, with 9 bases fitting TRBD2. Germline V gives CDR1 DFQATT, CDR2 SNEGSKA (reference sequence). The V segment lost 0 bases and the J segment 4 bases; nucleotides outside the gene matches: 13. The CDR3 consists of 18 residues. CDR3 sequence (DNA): TGCAGTGCTAGAGATCGGCTAGCGGGGTTAAGGGGTTACAATGAGCAGTTCTTC. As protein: CSARDRLAGLRGYNEQFF.

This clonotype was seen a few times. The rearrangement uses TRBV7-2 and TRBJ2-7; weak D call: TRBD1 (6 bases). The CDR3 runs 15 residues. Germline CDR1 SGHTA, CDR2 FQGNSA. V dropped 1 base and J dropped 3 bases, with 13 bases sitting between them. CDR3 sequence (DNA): TGTGCCAGCAGCTTAGTACAGGGCAGTCTCTACGAGCAGTACTTC. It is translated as CASSLVQGSLYEQYF.

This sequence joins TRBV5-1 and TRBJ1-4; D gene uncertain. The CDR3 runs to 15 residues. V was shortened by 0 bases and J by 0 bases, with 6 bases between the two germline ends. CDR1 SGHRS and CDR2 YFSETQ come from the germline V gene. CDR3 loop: CASSLEQPTNEKLFF. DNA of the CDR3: TGCGCCAGCAGCTTGGAACAACCAACTAATGAAAAACTGTTTTTT. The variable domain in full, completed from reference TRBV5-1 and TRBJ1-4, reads KAGVTQTPRYLIKTRGQQVTLSCSPISGHRSVSWYQQTPGQGLQFLFEYFSETQRNKGNFPGRFSGRQFSNSRSEMNVSTLELGDSALYLCASSLEQPTNEKLFFGSGTQLSVL.

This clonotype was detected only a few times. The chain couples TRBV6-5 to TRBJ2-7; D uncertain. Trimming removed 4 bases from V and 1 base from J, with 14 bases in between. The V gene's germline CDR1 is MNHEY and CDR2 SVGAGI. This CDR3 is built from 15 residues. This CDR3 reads CASSLLTGLSYEQYF. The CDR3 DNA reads TGTGCCAGCAGTTTACTGACCGGGTTATCCTACGAGCAGTACTTC.

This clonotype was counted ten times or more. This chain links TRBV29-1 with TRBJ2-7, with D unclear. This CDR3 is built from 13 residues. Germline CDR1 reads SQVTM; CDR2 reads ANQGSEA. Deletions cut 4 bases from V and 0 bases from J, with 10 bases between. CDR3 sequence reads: CSVAGRYSYEQYF. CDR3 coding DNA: TGCAGCGTTGCTGGACGGTACTCCTACGAGCAGTACTTC.

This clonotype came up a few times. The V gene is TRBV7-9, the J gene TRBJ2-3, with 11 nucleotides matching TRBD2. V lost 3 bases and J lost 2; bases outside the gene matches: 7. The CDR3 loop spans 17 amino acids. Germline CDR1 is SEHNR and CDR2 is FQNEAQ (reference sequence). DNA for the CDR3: TGTGCCAGCAGCTTTTGGCTAGCGGGGGGAAACACAGATACGCAGTATTTT. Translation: CASSFWLAGGNTDTQYF.

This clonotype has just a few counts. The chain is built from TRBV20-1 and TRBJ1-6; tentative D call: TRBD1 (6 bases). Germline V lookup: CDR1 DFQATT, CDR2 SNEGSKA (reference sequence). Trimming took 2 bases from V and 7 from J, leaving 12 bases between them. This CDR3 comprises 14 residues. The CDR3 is CSARRQGRNSPLHF. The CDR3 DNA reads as TGCAGTGCTAGACGTCAGGGGAGGAATTCACCCCTCCACTTT.

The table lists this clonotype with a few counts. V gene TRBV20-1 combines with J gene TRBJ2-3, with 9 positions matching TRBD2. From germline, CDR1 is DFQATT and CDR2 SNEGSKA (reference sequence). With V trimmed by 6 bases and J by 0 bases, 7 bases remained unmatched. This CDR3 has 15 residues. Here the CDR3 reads CSAYTSGQSTDTQYF. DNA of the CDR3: TGCAGTGCGTATACTAGCGGGCAAAGCACAGATACGCAGTATTTT.

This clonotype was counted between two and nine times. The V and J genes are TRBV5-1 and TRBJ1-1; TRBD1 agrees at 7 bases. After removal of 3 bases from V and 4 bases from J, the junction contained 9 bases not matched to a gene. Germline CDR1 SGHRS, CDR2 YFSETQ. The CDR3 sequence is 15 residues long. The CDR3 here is CASSSAPGQATEAFF. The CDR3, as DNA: TGCGCCAGCAGCTCAGCTCCCGGACAGGCCACTGAAGCTTTCTTT.

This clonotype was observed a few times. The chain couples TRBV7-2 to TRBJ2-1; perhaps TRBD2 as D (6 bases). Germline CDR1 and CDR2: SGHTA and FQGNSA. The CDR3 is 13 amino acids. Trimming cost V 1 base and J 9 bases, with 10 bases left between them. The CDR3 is CASSLELAREQFF. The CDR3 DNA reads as TGTGCCAGCAGCTTAGAGCTAGCGCGTGAGCAGTTCTTC.

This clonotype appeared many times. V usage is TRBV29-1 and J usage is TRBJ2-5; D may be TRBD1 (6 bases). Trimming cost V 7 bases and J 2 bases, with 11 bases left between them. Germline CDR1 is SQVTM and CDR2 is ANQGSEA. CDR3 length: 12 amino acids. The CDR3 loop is CSAGQQQETQYF. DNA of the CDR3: TGCAGCGCCGGACAGCAGCAAGAGACCCAGTACTTC.